The source of this T cell receptor beta chain is a study of regulatory T cells in long-lasting Graves disease. Described time point: newly diagnosed GD, antithyroid drugs for less than 3 months. Extracted RNA from PBMCs served as the source of the TCR library. The TCR beta library used iRepertoire HTBI primers with Arm-PCR amplification of CDR3. One entry per CDR3 protein results from TCRdb running MiXCR on the multiplex PCR reads. The sample records more than 350,000 distinct CDR3 sequences, just under 15% being singletons. The sample was also reused in another study, on T cells in Graves' hyperthyroidism and ophthalmopathy. That paper notes: Patients aged 18 to 65 had newly diagnosed hyperthyroidism of under 2 months' duration.

The input for sequencing was peripheral blood mononuclear cells (PBMCs), taken at new diagnosis, from a patient treated with antithyroid drugs. The sequence was collected from a woman aged 30 to 39 with Graves disease.

The CDR3, as DNA: TGTGCCAACAGGACAGGGCCGACAGATACGCAGTATTTT. Its translation: CANRTGPTDTQYF. The rearrangement joins TRBV2 to TRBJ2-3, with 8 bases lining up with TRBD1. The CDR3 runs to 13 residues. Germline CDR1 is SNHLY and CDR2 is FYNNEI. J lost 3 bases, V lost 10 bases, and 6 bases had no gene match.